This TCR beta chain was recorded in a study of siplizumab effects on memory and regulatory T cells. Study-wide results and limits: Treg-derived clones made up an average of about 68% of mappable alloreactive CD4+ clones with siplizumab and roughly 25% in controls. It seemed that naive T cells were more diverse than memory cells and were major contributors to the alloresponse. It was not possible to assign a naive or memory phenotype to roughly 80-95% of proliferating CD4+ or CD8+ clones.

Per sample, 95,000 to 100,000 TCR templates were assayed. Libraries were prepared by immunoSEQ multiplex PCR; TCRdb keeps only in-frame clonotypes and omits some of them. This repertoire shows tens of thousands of clones, 94% found once; its top ten account for around 0.33%. About this clone: The antigen is unknown.

Germline V gene data show CDR1 as MNHEY and CDR2 as SMNVEV (reference sequence). After removal of 5 bases from V and 1 base from J, the junction contained 5 bases not matched to a gene. This CDR3 is built from 15 residues. The source of this sequence is a human donor in good health. The sample comprised non-Treg CD4+ T cells sorted from blood. This chain connects TRBV27 to TRBJ2-3, with 8 bases identical to TRBD1. The CDR3 sequence is CASSITRGRTDTQYF. CDR3 nucleotides: TGTGCCAGCAGTATCACCAGGGGGCGCACAGATACGCAGTATTTT.